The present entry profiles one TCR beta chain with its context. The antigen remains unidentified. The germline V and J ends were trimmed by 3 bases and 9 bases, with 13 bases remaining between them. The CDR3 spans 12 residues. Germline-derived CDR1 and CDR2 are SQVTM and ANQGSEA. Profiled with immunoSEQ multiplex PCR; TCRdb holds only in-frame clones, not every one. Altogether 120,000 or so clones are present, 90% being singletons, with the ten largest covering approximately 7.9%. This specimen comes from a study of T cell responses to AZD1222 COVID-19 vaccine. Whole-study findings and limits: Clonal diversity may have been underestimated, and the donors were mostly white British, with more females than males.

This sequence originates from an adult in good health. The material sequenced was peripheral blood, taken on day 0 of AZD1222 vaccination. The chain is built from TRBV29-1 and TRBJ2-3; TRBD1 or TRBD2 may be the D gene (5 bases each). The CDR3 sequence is CSVDGGVSTQYF. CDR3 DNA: TGCAGCGTTGATGGGGGAGTGAGCACGCAGTATTTT.